This passage covers 18 T cell receptor beta chains from one sample sequenced in a study of blood T cell repertoires in COVID-19. Sequenced by immunoSEQ multiplex PCR; TCRdb stores in-frame clones only, minus some. Among hundreds of thousands of clones listed, almost 85% were seen once. The sample consisted of peripheral blood. These receptors were collected from a human donor in a cohort sampled during active COVID-19.

The V and J genes are TRBV5-4 and TRBJ2-3; perhaps TRBD1 as D (6 bases). This CDR3 is 15 amino acids long. Trimming took 2 bases from V and 3 from J, leaving 13 bases between them. Germline CDR1 is SGHNT and CDR2 is YYREEE (reference sequence). The CDR3 sequence is CASSLVQGGTDTQYF. In DNA form, the CDR3 reads TGTGCCAGCAGCTTAGTACAGGGCGGTACAGATACGCAGTATTTT.

The V and J genes are TRBV27 and TRBJ1-2; D call uncertain. CDR1 is MNHEY, CDR2 SMNVEV, per germline (reference sequence). Trimming cost V 8 bases and J 3 bases, with 16 bases left between them. CDR3 length: 14 residues. The CDR3 loop is CASSPQTGDYGYTF. The DNA of the CDR3 is TGTGCCAGCTCACCTCAGACGGGAGACTATGGCTACACCTTC.

The chain employs TRBV4-1 and TRBJ2-3, with D unclear. Germline loops: CDR1 MGHRA, CDR2 YSYEKL. The CDR3 extends over 15 amino acids. V shed 4 bases and J shed 2 bases, with 13 bases lying between them. The CDR3 DNA is TGCGCCAGCAGCCCGTTTGGAGTGTCCACAGATACGCAGTATTTT. Translated, it gives CASSPFGVSTDTQYF.

The V call is TRBV7-2, the J call TRBJ1-6; TRBD1 agrees at 11 bases. Germline CDR1 SGHTA, CDR2 FQGNSA. CDR3 length: 15 residues. Losses at the gene ends were 5 bases for V and 7 bases for J; bases not matched to a gene: 4. The CDR3: CASSIWTGGNSPLHF. CDR3 in DNA: TGTGCCAGCAGCATATGGACAGGGGGCAATTCACCCCTCCACTTT.

The J gene is TRBJ1-5, the V gene TRBV6-5; 8 bases are shared with TRBD1. The V gene's germline CDR1 is MNHEY and CDR2 SVGAGI. CDR3 length: 14 residues. V gave up 5 bases and J gave up 2 bases; unmatched junction bases: 2. CDR3 bases: TGTGCCAGCAGTCCAGGGGGCGGCAATCAGCCCCAGCATTTT. Its protein is CASSPGGGNQPQHF.

The genes are TRBV24-1 and TRBJ2-1, with 11 bases that match TRBD2. CDR1 and CDR2 from the germline V gene are KGHDR and SFDVKD. This CDR3 is built from 16 residues. Trimming at V came to 2 bases and at J to 7 bases, leaving 6 bases not matched to a gene. The CDR3: CATSDSSGGPRNEQFF. DNA of the CDR3: TGTGCCACCAGTGATTCTAGCGGGGGGCCCCGAAATGAGCAGTTCTTC.

V and J are TRBV18 and TRBJ1-1; no firm D call. Germline CDR1 is KGHSH and CDR2 is LQKENI. The length of the CDR3 is 14 residues. Trimming pared 2 bases from V and 1 base from J, leaving 8 bases between. The CDR3 nucleotides are TGTGCCAGCTCACCAGGGCAGCCGAACACTGAAGCTTTCTTT. As protein: CASSPGQPNTEAFF.

The gene calls are TRBV12-5 and TRBJ2-2, with 9 bases aligning to TRBD1. Trimming cost V 5 bases and J 7 bases; bases outside gene matches: 11. This CDR3 has 16 amino acids. CDR1 is LGHNT and CDR2 is FRNRAP in the germline V gene. CDR3 DNA sequence: TGTGCTAGTGGTCCGGGACAGGGAATTTTGGACGGGGAGCTGTTTTTT. Residues: CASGPGQGILDGELFF.

The J gene is TRBJ1-2, the V gene TRBV24-1; D call uncertain. CDR1 and CDR2 from the germline V gene are KGHDR and SFDVKD. Between the trimmed V and J ends, which lost 3 bases and 4 bases, there was a span of 5 bases. The CDR3 runs to 12 residues. The CDR3 loop reads CATSDPFYGYTF. The CDR3 DNA is TGTGCCACCAGTGATCCTTTCTATGGCTACACCTTC.

As to this clone: The sample contains more than one DNA sequence encoding this CDR3. The gene calls are TRBV6-5 and TRBJ2-3; D is unresolved. The germline gives CDR1 MNHEY, CDR2 SVGAGI. Between the trimmed V and J ends, which lost 5 bases and 3 bases, there was a span of 12 bases. The CDR3 extends over 14 amino acids. The DNA of the CDR3 is TGTGCCAGCAGTCGACAAGGATATACAGATACGCAGTATTTT. Translating gives CASSRQGYTDTQYF.

The J gene is TRBJ1-2, the V gene TRBV6-5, with D perhaps matching TRBD1 (5 bases). In germline, CDR1 is MNHEY, CDR2 SVGAGI. The ends were cut back, 7 bases at V and 5 bases at J, with 17 bases in the middle. This CDR3 contains 14 residues. CDR3 protein: CASKPQGIGYGYTF. The CDR3 DNA follows: TGTGCCAGCAAACCTCAGGGAATCGGTTATGGCTACACCTTC.

V usage is TRBV7-3 and J usage is TRBJ2-5; 9 nucleotides align to TRBD2. Germline CDR1 is SGHTA and CDR2 is FQGTGA. The V gene end was trimmed by 5 bases and the J gene end by 1 base; junction bases not matched to a gene: 11. The CDR3 has 17 amino acids. The CDR3 loop reads CASSPSSGSGGQETQYF. In DNA, the CDR3 is TGTGCCAGCAGCCCTTCCTCGGGTAGCGGGGGCCAAGAGACCCAGTACTTC. Variable domain in full (rest from reference TRBV7-3 and TRBJ2-5): GAGVSQTPSNKVTEKGKYVELRCDPISGHTALYWYRQSLGQGPEFLIYFQGTGAADDSGLPNDRFFAVRPEGSVSTLKIQRTERGDSAVYLCASSPSSGSGGQETQYFGPGTRLLVL.

This clone was observed a single time. CDR3 nucleotides: TGTGCCAGCGGTACCACCTGGGGCCTACTCAACACTGAAGCTTTCTTT. It translates to CASGTTWGLLNTEAFF. V and J are TRBV27 and TRBJ1-1, with D possibly matching TRBD1 (5 bases). Trimming pared 8 bases from V and 2 bases from J, leaving 21 bases between. Per the germline V gene, CDR1 is MNHEY and CDR2 is SMNVEV (reference sequence). This CDR3 comprises 16 residues.

The chain combines TRBV5-1 with TRBJ1-1, with unresolved D. The CDR3 is 16 amino acids. The germline V and J ends were trimmed by 4 bases and 0 bases, with 16 bases remaining between them. CDR1 SGHRS and CDR2 YFSETQ come from the germline V gene. The CDR3 is CASSNFPGDMNTEAFF. The CDR3 coding sequence is TGCGCCAGCAGCAATTTTCCGGGAGATATGAACACTGAAGCTTTCTTT.

The V gene is TRBV7-2, the J gene TRBJ1-4, with 9 positions matching TRBD1. V lost 4 bases and J lost 11; bases outside the gene matches: 14. The CDR3 covers 16 residues. Looked up from germline, CDR1 is SGHTA and CDR2 is FQGNSA. CDR3 DNA sequence: TGTGCCAGCAGCTCCTCGTCCCGGGACAGGGTCGGGAAACTGTTTTTT. This codes for CASSSSSRDRVGKLFF.

V usage is TRBV27 and J usage is TRBJ2-3; possibly TRBD1 for D (6 bases). The CDR3 contains 15 residues. Trimming shortened V by 2 bases and J by 5 bases, and 14 bases separated the two germline ends. Germline lookup yields CDR1 MNHEY and CDR2 SMNVEV (reference sequence). CDR3 amino acids: CASSLGTLMGDTQYF. The CDR3 nucleotides read TGTGCCAGCAGTTTAGGGACACTGATGGGAGATACGCAGTATTTT.

V usage is TRBV11-2 and J usage is TRBJ1-1; maybe TRBD1 (6 bases). The ends were cut back, 1 base at V and 3 bases at J, with 12 bases in the middle. The CDR3 covers 15 residues. Germline values: CDR1 SGHAT, CDR2 FQNNGV. CDR3 region: CASSLGRGGHTEAFF. CDR3 nucleotides: TGTGCCAGCAGCTTAGGTCGGGGGGGGCACACTGAAGCTTTCTTT. Using reference TRBV11-2 and TRBJ1-1 for the parts outside the CDR3, the full variable domain is EAGVAQSPRYKIIEKRQSVAFWCNPISGHATLYWYQQILGQGPKLLIQFQNNGVVDDSQLPKDRFSAERLKGVDSTLKIQPAKLEDSAVYLCASSLGRGGHTEAFFGQGTRLTVV.

This chain connects TRBV9 to TRBJ1-2; D gene uncertain. The CDR3 covers 15 residues. The V gene's germline CDR1 is SGDLS and CDR2 YYNGEE. Trimming took 0 bases from V and 11 from J, leaving 20 bases between them. CDR3 nucleotide sequence: TGTGCCAGCAGCGTAGGGGCAGTCTCGTCTATGGCTTACACCTTC. The encoded protein is CASSVGAVSSMAYTF. Complete variable domain (other parts from reference TRBV9 and TRBJ1-2): DSGVTQTPKHLITATGQRVTLRCSPRSGDLSVYWYQQSLDQGLQFLIQYYNGEERAKGNILERFSAQQFPDLHSELNLSSLELGDSALYFCASSVGAVSSMAYTFGSGTRLTVV.